This TCR beta chain appears in the sequencing data of a study of blood T cell repertoires in COVID-19. In the study overall: PBMCs, B-cell-depleted T cells, or T cells were the source of the cDNA or gDNA that made up the material.

Generated by immunoSEQ multiplex PCR, the TCRdb table keeps only in-frame clones and is missing some. There are roughly 200,000 clones in the sample; around nine tenths occur only once, and roughly 5.5% lies in the top ten. Sequencing was carried out using peripheral blood. This TCR was recovered from a man in his forties or fifties with active or convalescent COVID-19.

CDR3 sequence (DNA): TGTGCCAGCAGCTTTTTCAGGACAGGGGCTAGCTATGGCTACACCTTC. As protein: CASSFFRTGASYGYTF. The chain links TRBV11-2 to TRBJ1-2, with 9 bases lining up with TRBD1. Germline V CDR1 and CDR2: SGHAT, FQNNGV. V lost 3 bases to trimming and J lost 4 bases; unmatched junction nucleotides: 9. There are 16 residues in the CDR3.